This T cell receptor beta chain was profiled in a study of blood T cell repertoires in COVID-19. Across the study: The United States, Italy and Spain were the sources of the acute and convalescent COVID-19 samples.

Produced via immunoSEQ multiplex PCR; TCRdb's table is partial and in-frame only. This table holds some 300,000 clones, 80% to 90% found once. CDR3 length: 15 amino acids. The V gene end was trimmed by 0 bases and the J gene end by 5 bases; junction bases not matched to a gene: 6. Germline CDR1 reads SGHRS; CDR2 reads YFSETQ. The genes are TRBV5-1 and TRBJ2-5, with 8 bases identical to TRBD2. This clonotype was sampled from a woman aged 45-65 years with COVID-19, enrolled during active disease. The sample comprised peripheral blood. The CDR3 DNA reads TGCGCCAGCAGCTTGGCAAGCGGGGGTCCGGAGACCCAGTACTTC. Its protein product is CASSLASGGPETQYF.